This is a list of T cell receptor beta chains from one sample in a study of cytomegalovirus exposure and HLA in healthy donors. Data came from immunoSEQ multiplex PCR; TCRdb stores just in-frame clones and leaves some out. Of 87,000 or so clones detected, approximately 7.1% appear once; the ten largest clones hold 2% to 2.5%. The sample taken for sequencing was PBMCs. These receptors came from a middle-aged man in good health and CMV-seronegative. Each CDR3 is given with its conserved first and last residue. Expanded clones are given a class, and other clones once, few, many or no size at all.

clone_size	j_call	v_call	cdr3_aa
medium-sized	TRBJ2-6	TRBV6-1	CASSEEGSGANVLTF
-	TRBJ2-3	TRBV5-1	CASSSGTGPPDTQYF
-	TRBJ2-1	TRBV6-6	CASSQGQNEQFF
few	TRBJ2-2	TRBV11-2	CASSLRLAGGVDTGELFF
-	TRBJ1-2	TRBV19	CASRPTAGREGGYGYTF
few	TRBJ2-2	TRBV10-3	CAIRDRGSNTGELFF
-	TRBJ2-1	TRBV2	CASRNSGTGGLNEQFF
-	TRBJ2-6	TRBV7-8	CASSFPGDPRANVLTF
few	TRBJ1-1	TRBV7-2	CASSLDRGTEAFF
-	TRBJ2-7	TRBV7-6	CASSPGGGYSYEQYF
-	TRBJ2-3	TRBV4-1	CASSQDLGGDTQYF
-	TRBJ1-1	TRBV14	CASSQGQGATRREAFF
few	TRBJ2-3	TRBV19	CASTLGGRPTDTQYF
-	TRBJ2-7	TRBV18	CASSPRQFENYEQYF
-	TRBJ2-3	TRBV10-3	CAISLDRETDTQYF
-	TRBJ1-2	TRBV6-5	CASRPSRDSGYTF
-	TRBJ2-7	TRBV7-9	CASSTHRENHEQYF
few	TRBJ1-1	TRBV5-4	CASSPGTHNTEAFF
-	TRBJ1-1	TRBV30	CAWSRGARGTEAFF
-	TRBJ2-1	TRBV6-4	CASTHRRTGRGEQFF
few	TRBJ1-1	TRBV6-4	CASSEVQGAEAFF
few	TRBJ2-5	TRBV30	CAWSSGAGETQYF